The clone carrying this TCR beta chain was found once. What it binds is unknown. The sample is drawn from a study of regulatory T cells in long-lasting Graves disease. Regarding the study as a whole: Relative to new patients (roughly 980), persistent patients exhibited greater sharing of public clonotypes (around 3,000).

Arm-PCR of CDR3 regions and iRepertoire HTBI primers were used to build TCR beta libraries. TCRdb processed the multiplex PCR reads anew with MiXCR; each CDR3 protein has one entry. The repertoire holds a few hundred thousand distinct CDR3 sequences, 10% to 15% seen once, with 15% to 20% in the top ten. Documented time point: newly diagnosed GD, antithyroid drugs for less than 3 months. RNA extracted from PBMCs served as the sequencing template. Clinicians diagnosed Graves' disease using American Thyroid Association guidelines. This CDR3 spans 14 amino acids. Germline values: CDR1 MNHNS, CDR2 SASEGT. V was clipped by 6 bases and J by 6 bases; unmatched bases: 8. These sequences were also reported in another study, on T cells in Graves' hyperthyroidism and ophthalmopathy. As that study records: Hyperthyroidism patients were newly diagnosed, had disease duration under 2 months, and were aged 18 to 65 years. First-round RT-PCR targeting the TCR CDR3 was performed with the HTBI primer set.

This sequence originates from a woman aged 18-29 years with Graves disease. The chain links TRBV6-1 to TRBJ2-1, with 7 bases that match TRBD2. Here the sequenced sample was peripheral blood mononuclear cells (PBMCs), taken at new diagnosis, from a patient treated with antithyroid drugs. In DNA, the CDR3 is TGTGCCAGCAGCCAGACGACTAGCACCAATGAGCAGTTCTTC. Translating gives CASSQTTSTNEQFF.